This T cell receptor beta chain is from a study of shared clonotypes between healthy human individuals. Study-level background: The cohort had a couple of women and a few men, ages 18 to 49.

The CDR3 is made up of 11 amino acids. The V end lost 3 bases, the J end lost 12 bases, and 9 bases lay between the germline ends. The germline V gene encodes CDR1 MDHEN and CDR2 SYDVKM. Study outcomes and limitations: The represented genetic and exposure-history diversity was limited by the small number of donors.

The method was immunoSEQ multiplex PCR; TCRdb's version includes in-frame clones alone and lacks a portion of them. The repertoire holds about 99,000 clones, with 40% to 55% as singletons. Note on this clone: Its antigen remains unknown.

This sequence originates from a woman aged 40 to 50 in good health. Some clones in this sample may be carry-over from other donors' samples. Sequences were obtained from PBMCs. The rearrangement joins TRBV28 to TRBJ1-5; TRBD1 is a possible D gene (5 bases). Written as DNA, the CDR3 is TGTGCCAGCAGTTTCAGGGATCACCAGCATTTT. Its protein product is CASSFRDHQHF.